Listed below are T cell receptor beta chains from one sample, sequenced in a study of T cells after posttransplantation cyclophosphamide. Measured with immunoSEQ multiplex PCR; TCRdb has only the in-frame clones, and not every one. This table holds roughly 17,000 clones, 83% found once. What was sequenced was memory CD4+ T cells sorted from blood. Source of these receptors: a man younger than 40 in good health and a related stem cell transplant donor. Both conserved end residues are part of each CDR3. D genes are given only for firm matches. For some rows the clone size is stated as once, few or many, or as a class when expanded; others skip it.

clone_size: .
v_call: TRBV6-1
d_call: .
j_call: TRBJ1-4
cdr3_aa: CASSEAQGAGKLFF
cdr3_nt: TGTGCCAGCAGTGAAGCACAGGGTGCCGGAAAACTGTTTTTT

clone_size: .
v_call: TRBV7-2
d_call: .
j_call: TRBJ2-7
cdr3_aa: CASSLQWGSEQYF
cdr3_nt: TGTGCCAGCAGCTTACAGTGGGGCAGCGAGCAGTACTTC

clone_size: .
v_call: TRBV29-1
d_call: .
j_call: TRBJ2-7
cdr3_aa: CSVMTDSWEQYF
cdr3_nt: TGCAGCGTTATGACGGACTCGTGGGAGCAGTACTTC

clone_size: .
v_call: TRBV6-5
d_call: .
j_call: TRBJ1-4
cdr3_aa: CASRRGSLRGEKLFF
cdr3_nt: TGTGCCAGCAGGCGGGGATCTCTTCGGGGTGAAAAACTGTTTTTT

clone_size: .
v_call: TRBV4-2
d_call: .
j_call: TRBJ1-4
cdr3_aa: CASSQEQRLNEKLFF
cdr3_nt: TGTGCCAGCAGCCAGGAACAGAGATTGAATGAAAAACTGTTTTTT

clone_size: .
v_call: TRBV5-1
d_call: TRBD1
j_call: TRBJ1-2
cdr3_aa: CASSLGQGDGYGYTF
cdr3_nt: TGCGCCAGCAGCTTAGGACAGGGAGACGGATATGGCTACACCTTC

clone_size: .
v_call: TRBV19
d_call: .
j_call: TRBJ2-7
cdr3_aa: CASKVDMGRDEQYF
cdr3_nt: TGTGCCAGTAAAGTGGACATGGGTCGCGACGAGCAGTACTTC

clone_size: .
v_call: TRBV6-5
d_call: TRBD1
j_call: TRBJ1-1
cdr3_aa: CASTPDRGQNTEAFF
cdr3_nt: TGTGCCAGCACCCCTGACAGGGGGCAGAACACTGAAGCTTTCTTT

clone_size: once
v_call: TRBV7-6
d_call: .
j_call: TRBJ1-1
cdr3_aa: CASSSTGSYTEAFF
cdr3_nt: TGTGCCAGCAGTTCGACGGGATCATACACTGAAGCTTTCTTT

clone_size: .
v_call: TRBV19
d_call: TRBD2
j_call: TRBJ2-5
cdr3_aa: CASSARLAGETQYF
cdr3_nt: TGTGCCAGTAGTGCCCGACTAGCGGGTGAGACCCAGTACTTC

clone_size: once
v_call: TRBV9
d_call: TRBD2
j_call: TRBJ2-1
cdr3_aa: CASSVDGGGILNEQFF
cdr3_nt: TGTGCCAGCAGCGTAGACGGGGGAGGGATCCTCAATGAGCAGTTCTTC

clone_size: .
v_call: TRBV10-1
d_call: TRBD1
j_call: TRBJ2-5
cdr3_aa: CASSSGQGMLETQYF
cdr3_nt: TGCGCCAGCAGTTCTGGACAGGGGATGTTGGAGACCCAGTACTTC

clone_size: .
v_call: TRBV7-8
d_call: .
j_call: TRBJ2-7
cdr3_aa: CASSNLYQGSEQYF
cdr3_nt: TGTGCCAGCAGCAACCTATATCAGGGCAGCGAGCAGTACTTC

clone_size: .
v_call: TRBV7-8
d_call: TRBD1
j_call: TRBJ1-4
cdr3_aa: CASRDRSNEKLFF
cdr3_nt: TGTGCCAGCAGGGACAGGTCTAATGAAAAACTGTTTTTT

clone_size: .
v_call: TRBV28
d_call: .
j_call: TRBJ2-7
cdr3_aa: CASREGALYEQYF
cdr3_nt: TGTGCCAGCAGGGAGGGGGCGCTATACGAGCAGTACTTC

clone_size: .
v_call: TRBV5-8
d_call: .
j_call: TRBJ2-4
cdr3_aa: CASSLAVAKNIQYF
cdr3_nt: TGTGCCAGCAGCTTGGCGGTAGCCAAAAACATTCAGTACTTC

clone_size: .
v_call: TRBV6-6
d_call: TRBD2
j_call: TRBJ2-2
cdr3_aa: CASSYGAGGLGELFF
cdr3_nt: TGTGCCAGCAGCTACGGAGCGGGGGGGCTCGGGGAGCTGTTTTTT

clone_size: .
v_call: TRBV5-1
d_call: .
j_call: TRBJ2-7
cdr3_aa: CASRVLEQYF
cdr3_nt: TGCGCCAGCCGGGTTTTGGAGCAGTACTTC

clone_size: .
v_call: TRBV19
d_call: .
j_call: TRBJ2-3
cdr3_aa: CASSIVGSYPSDTQYF
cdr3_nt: TGTGCCAGTAGTATAGTAGGTAGCTACCCGTCAGATACGCAGTATTTT

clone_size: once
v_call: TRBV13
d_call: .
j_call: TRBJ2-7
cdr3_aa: CASSKGLLYEQYF
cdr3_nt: TGTGCCAGCAGCAAGGGACTCCTCTACGAGCAGTACTTC

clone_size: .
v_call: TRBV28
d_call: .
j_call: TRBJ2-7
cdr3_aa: CAINPGTMSYEQYF
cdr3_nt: TGTGCCATCAACCCCGGGACAATGTCCTACGAGCAGTACTTC

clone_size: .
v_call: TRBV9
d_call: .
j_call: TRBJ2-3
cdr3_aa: CASNPSGVQSDTQYF
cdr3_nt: TGTGCCAGCAATCCATCAGGGGTCCAGTCAGATACGCAGTATTTT

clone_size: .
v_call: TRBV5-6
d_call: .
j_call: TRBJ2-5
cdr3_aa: CASSLKGLKTQYF
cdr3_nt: TGTGCCAGCAGCTTGAAGGGGTTAAAGACCCAGTACTTC

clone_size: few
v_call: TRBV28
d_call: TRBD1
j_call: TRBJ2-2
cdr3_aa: CASTILQGDAGELFF
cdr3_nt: TGTGCCAGCACGATCCTGCAGGGGGATGCCGGGGAGCTGTTTTTT

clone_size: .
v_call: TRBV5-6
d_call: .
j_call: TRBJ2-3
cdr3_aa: CASSPLAATQYF
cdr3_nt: TGTGCCAGCAGCCCTCTCGCCGCGACGCAGTATTTT

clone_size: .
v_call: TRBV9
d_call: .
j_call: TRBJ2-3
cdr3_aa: CASSVDGQGIGTQYF
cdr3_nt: TGTGCCAGCAGCGTAGATGGTCAGGGAATAGGTACGCAGTATTTT

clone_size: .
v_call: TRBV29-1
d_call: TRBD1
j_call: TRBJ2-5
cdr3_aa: CSSRGLETQYF
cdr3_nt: TGCAGCTCCAGGGGGCTAGAGACCCAGTACTTC

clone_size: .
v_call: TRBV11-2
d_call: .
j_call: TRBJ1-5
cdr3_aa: CASSLDVEPQHF
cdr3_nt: TGTGCCAGCAGCTTAGACGTCGAGCCCCAGCATTTT

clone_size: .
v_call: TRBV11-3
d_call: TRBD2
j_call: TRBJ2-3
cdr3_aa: CASSPGRLAVEDTQYF
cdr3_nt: TGTGCCAGCAGCCCAGGGAGACTAGCGGTCGAAGATACGCAGTATTTT

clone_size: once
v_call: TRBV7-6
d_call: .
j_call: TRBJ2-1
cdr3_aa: CASSPFSGDEQFF
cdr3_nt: TGTGCCAGCAGCCCCTTCTCGGGGGATGAGCAGTTCTTC

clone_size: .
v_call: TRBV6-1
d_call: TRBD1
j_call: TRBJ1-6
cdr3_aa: CASSEGQGMTYNSPLHF
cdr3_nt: TGTGCCAGCAGTGAAGGACAGGGAATGACCTATAATTCACCCCTCCACTTT

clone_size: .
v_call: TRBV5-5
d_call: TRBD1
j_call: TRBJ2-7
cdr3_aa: CASSFRGGDEQYF
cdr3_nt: TGTGCCAGCAGCTTTAGAGGGGGCGACGAGCAGTACTTC

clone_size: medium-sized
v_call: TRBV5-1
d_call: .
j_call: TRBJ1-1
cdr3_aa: CASSSGQNTEAFF
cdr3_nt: TGCGCCAGCAGCTCCGGACAGAACACTGAAGCTTTCTTT

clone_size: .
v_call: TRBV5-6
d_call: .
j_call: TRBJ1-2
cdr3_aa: CASSLATAVYGYTF
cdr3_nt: TGTGCCAGCAGCTTGGCCACGGCGGTCTATGGCTACACCTTC

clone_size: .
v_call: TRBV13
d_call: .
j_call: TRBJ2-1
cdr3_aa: CASSLNTGLPYNEQFF
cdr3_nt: TGTGCCAGCAGCCTAAACACGGGACTTCCTTACAATGAGCAGTTCTTC

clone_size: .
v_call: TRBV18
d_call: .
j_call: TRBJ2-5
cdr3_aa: CASSLGLQETQYF
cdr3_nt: TGTGCCAGCTCATTGGGACTTCAAGAGACCCAGTACTTC

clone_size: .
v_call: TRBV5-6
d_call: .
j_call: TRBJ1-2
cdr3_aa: CASSLQDISNYGYTF
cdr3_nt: TGTGCCAGCAGCTTACAGGACATATCTAACTATGGCTACACCTTC

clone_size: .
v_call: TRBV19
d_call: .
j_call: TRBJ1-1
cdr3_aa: CASDTPGHSNTEAFF
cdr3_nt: TGTGCCAGCGACACTCCGGGACATTCGAACACTGAAGCTTTCTTT

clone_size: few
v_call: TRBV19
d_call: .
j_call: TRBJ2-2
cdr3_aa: CASSQQVVRTELFF
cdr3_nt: TGTGCCAGTAGCCAACAGGTTGTAAGAACGGAGCTGTTTTTT

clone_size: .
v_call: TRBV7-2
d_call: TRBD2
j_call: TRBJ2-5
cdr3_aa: CASSRGASGVQETQYF
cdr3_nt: TGTGCCAGCAGCCGGGGGGCTAGCGGGGTCCAAGAGACCCAGTACTTC

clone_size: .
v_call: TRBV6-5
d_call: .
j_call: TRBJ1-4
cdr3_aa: CASSLRTVNEKLFF
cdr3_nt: TGTGCCAGCAGTCTCCGGACAGTCAATGAAAAACTGTTTTTT